This T cell receptor (beta chain) is drawn from a study of cytomegalovirus exposure and HLA in healthy donors. In its sample, this clone was seen once. Its antigen is unidentified. 60 Vbeta and 13 Jbeta primers were used in PCR. Generated by immunoSEQ multiplex PCR, the TCRdb table keeps only in-frame clones and is missing some. The sample shows a few hundred thousand clones, 75% to 80% of them seen only once. Study-level points and caveats: Prior analysis indicated that the majority of TCR beta V segments exhibited productivity approximately 87% or approximately 30% of the time.

This TCR was recovered from a young man in good health and CMV-seronegative. The specimen sequenced was PBMCs.

CDR3 loop: CASSLYRGLNTEAFF. As DNA, the CDR3 is TGTGCCAGTAGTCTCTACAGGGGACTGAACACTGAAGCTTTCTTT. The rearrangement links TRBV19 to TRBJ1-1; 7 bases fit TRBD1. V dropped 5 bases and J dropped 0; count of bases not matched to a gene: 6. The CDR3 spans 15 residues. Germline V gene lookup returns CDR1 LNHDA and CDR2 SQIVND (reference sequence).